The 18 T cell receptor beta chains below all came from one sample that was sequenced in a study of blood T cells in healthy people across ages. The second PCR ran roughly 7 to 11 cycles with a sample-barcoded 5' primer and J-beta primers. One entry per CDR3 protein, called by TCRdb with MiXCR from the 5' RACE reads. The sample consists of around 940,000 distinct CDR3 sequences, around 54% of them appearing once. Sequencing was carried out using blood. The receptor set was obtained from a woman aged 55-69 years in good health.

This clonotype showed up many times. This chain's CDR3 is CSAEAPGQGTRYTF. Written as DNA, the CDR3 is TGCAGTGCTGAAGCTCCGGGACAGGGGACGCGCTACACCTTC. This chain connects TRBV20-1 to TRBJ1-2; the match to TRBD1 covers 10 bases. The V gene end was trimmed by 5 bases and the J gene end by 9 bases; junction bases not matched to a gene: 12. The CDR3 sequence is 14 residues long. Germline lookup yields CDR1 DFQATT and CDR2 SNEGSKA (reference sequence).

This clonotype has only one observation. A read error may produce the germline difference seen at one junction end. The J gene is TRBJ2-7, the V gene TRBV12-3 or TRBV12-4, with D possibly being TRBD1 (6 bases). The CDR3 runs to 16 residues. The CDR3 region is CAGSFSFRGRDYEQYF. The CDR3 DNA reads as TGTGCCGGCAGTTTCAGTTTCAGGGGACGTGACTACGAGCAGTACTTC.

This clonotype was observed a few times. The chain couples TRBV4-1 to TRBJ2-1; TRBD2 matches 9 bases. CDR1 MGHRA and CDR2 YSYEKL come from the germline V gene. This CDR3 region has 17 residues. V lost 3 bases and J lost 4; bases outside the gene matches: 10. CDR3 DNA sequence: TGCGCCAGCAGCCACACCGTAGCGGGAGATAGGTACAATGAGCAGTTCTTC. Translating gives CASSHTVAGDRYNEQFF.

This rearrangement joins TRBV5-5 to TRBJ1-6; 8 bases map to TRBD1. Unmatched junction bases numbered 6, after V lost 4 bases and J lost 3 bases. Germline V gene lookup returns CDR1 SGHKS and CDR2 YYEKEE (reference sequence). The CDR3 has 16 amino acids. The CDR3 sequence is CASSLGTGHYNSPLHF. The CDR3 nucleotides are TGTGCCAGCAGCCTCGGGACAGGCCACTATAATTCACCCCTCCACTTT.

The table lists this clonotype with a few counts. The chain employs TRBV7-9 and TRBJ1-1, with D possibly matching TRBD1 (6 bases). CDR1 and CDR2 from the germline V gene are SEHNR and FQNEAQ (reference sequence). This CDR3 region has 15 residues. V was trimmed by 1 base and J by 1 base, leaving 10 bases between them. The chain's CDR3 is CASSLGDRKNTEAFF. CDR3 DNA: TGTGCCAGCAGCTTAGGAGACAGGAAGAACACTGAAGCTTTCTTT.

This chain connects TRBV12-3 or TRBV12-4 to TRBJ2-3; D might be TRBD1 (6 bases). This CDR3 region has 13 residues. V lost 7 bases to trimming and J lost 2 bases, with 10 bases between them. The CDR3 DNA follows: TGTGCCAGCACCACAGGGTTCACAGATACGCAGTATTTT. This codes for CASTTGFTDTQYF.

The genes are TRBV20-1 and TRBJ2-1; 7 bases align to TRBD2. With 3 bases clipped from V and 4 bases from J, the junction kept 9 bases outside the gene matches. The CDR3 has 15 amino acids. CDR1 and CDR2 (germline): DFQATT, SNEGSKA (reference sequence). This CDR3 is CSARKWEGGYNEQFF. In nucleotides, the CDR3 is TGCAGTGCTAGGAAGTGGGAGGGCGGTTACAATGAGCAGTTCTTC.

This clonotype came up a few times. The genes are TRBV29-1 and TRBJ2-1; 7 bases are a match to TRBD2. Germline CDR1 SQVTM, CDR2 ANQGSEA. The CDR3 covers 12 residues. V lost 8 bases, J lost 7 bases, and 8 bases stayed unmatched. The chain's CDR3 is CSQEGLSNEQFF. CDR3 coding DNA: TGCAGCCAAGAGGGACTATCGAATGAGCAGTTCTTC.

The chain couples TRBV30 to TRBJ2-3, with 9 bases lining up with TRBD2. V dropped 3 bases and J dropped 3; count of bases not matched to a gene: 4. Germline assignment: CDR1 GTSNPN and CDR2 SVGIG (reference sequence). CDR3 size: 14 residues. The CDR3 DNA reads as TGTGCCTGGAGGATAGCGGGAGCAACAGATACGCAGTATTTT. Translation: CAWRIAGATDTQYF.

The chain is built from TRBV5-1 and TRBJ2-3; 11 bases line up with TRBD2. Trimming cost V 5 bases and J 3 bases; bases outside gene matches: 2. The CDR3 contains 14 residues. The V gene's germline CDR1 is SGHRS and CDR2 YFSETQ. The CDR3 bases are TGCGCCAGCAGGGGACTAGCGGCAACAGATACGCAGTATTTT. This codes for CASRGLAATDTQYF.

This clonotype was seen only a few times. The rearrangement links TRBV7-2 to TRBJ2-1; 7 nucleotides line up with TRBD2. Germline V gene data show CDR1 as SGHTA and CDR2 as FQGNSA. The CDR3 contains 15 residues. The J segment lost 9 bases and the V segment lost 5 bases, leaving 13 bases of the junction unmatched. CDR3 loop: CASSRSGNPKSEQFF. The CDR3 bases are TGTGCCAGCAGCCGAAGCGGGAACCCTAAAAGTGAGCAGTTCTTC.

The chain carries TRBV6-2 or TRBV6-3 and TRBJ1-5; 9 nucleotides match TRBD1. V dropped 4 bases and J dropped 2; count of bases not matched to a gene: 12. The germline gives CDR1 MNHEY, CDR2 SVGEGT. The CDR3 is 18 residues long. CDR3 sequence reads: CASSSQGASTGGNQPQHF. Written as DNA, the CDR3 is TGTGCCAGCAGTTCACAGGGGGCATCGACCGGGGGCAATCAGCCCCAGCATTTT.

V gene TRBV4-2 combines with J gene TRBJ2-1; a weak D match, TRBD1 (6 bases). The length of the CDR3 is 16 residues. Germline CDR1 and CDR2: LGHNA and YNFKEQ. V was trimmed by 0 bases and J by 2 bases, leaving 11 bases between them. The CDR3 reads CASSQDGQLTYNEQFF. The CDR3 nucleotides are TGTGCCAGCAGCCAAGACGGACAGCTTACCTACAATGAGCAGTTCTTC.

The chain employs TRBV7-2 and TRBJ1-4; possible D gene TRBD1, 5 bases. Germline CDR1 and CDR2: SGHTA and FQGNSA. This CDR3 has 12 amino acids. The germline V and J ends were trimmed by 4 bases and 14 bases, with 14 bases remaining between them. The CDR3 spells CASSSPRGDLFF. In DNA form, the CDR3 reads TGTGCCAGCAGCTCACCCCGAGGGGACCTGTTTTTT.

The V and J genes are TRBV7-9 and TRBJ2-5; 8 positions agree with TRBD1. Gene TRBJ2-7 matches the end of the DNA better, so the J call may be wrong. CDR1 SEHNR and CDR2 FQNEAQ come from the germline V gene (reference sequence). The CDR3 runs to 13 residues. The CDR3 DNA follows: TGTGCCAGGGGAACAGGGGGGTTGGACGAGCAGTACTTC. Its protein product is CARGTGGLDEQYF.

The chain is built from TRBV6-2 or TRBV6-3 and TRBJ2-5; 8 bases map to TRBD2. Germline CDR1 reads MNHEY; CDR2 reads SVGEGT. V gave up 7 bases and J gave up 3 bases; unmatched junction bases: 4. This CDR3 region has 13 residues. The CDR3, as DNA: TGTGCCAGCAAGAATAGCGGGAAAGAGACCCAGTACTTC. Encoded protein: CASKNSGKETQYF.

V usage is TRBV7-2 and J usage is TRBJ2-2; D not resolved. The CDR3 extends over 14 amino acids. The V and J ends lost 1 base and 5 bases respectively, with 8 bases between them. Germline loops: CDR1 SGHTA, CDR2 FQGNSA. The CDR3: CASSLGYITGELFF. In DNA, the CDR3 is TGTGCCAGCAGCTTAGGGTACATAACCGGGGAGCTGTTTTTT.

The genes are TRBV4-2 and TRBJ2-3; D is possibly TRBD2 (5 bases). The CDR3 is 17 residues long. V was clipped by 0 bases and J by 2 bases, with 15 bases between them. Germline CDR1 is LGHNA and CDR2 is YNFKEQ. CDR3 residues: CASSQDWRVSDTDTQYF. The DNA of the CDR3 is TGTGCCAGCAGCCAAGATTGGCGGGTTAGCGACACAGATACGCAGTATTTT.